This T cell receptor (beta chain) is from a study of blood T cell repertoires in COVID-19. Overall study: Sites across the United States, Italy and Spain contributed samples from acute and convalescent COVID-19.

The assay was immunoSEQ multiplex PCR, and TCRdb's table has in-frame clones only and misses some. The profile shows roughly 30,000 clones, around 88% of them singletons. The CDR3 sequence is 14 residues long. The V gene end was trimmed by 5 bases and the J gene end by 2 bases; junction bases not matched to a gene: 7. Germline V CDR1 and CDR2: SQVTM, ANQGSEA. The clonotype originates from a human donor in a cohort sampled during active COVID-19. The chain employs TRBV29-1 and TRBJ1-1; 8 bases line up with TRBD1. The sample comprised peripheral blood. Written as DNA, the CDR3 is TGCAGCGTTACAACAGGGGGGGGAAACACTGAAGCTTTCTTT. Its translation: CSVTTGGGNTEAFF. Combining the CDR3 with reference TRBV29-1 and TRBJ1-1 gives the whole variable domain SAVISQKPSRDICQRGTSLTIQCQVDSQVTMMFWYRQQPGQSLTLIATANQGSEATYESGFVIDKFPISRPNLTFSTLTVSNMSPEDSSIYLCSVTTGGGNTEAFFGQGTRLTVV.